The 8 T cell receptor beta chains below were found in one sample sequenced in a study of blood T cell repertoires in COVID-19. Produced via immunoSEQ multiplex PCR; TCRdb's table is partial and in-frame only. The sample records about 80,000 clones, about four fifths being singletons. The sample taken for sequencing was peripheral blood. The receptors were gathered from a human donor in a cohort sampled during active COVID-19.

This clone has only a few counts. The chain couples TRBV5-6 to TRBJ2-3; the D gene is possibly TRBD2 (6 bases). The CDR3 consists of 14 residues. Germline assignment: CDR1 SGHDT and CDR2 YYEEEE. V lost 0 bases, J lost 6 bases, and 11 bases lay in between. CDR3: CASSLETSGDTQYF. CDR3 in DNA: TGTGCCAGCAGCTTGGAGACTAGTGGGGATACGCAGTATTTT.

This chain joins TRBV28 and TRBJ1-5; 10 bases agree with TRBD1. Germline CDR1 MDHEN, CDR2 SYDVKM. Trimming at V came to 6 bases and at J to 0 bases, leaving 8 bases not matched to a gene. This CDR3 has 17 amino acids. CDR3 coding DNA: TGTGCCAGCAGGCGACAGGGGGCCTTCTATAGCAATCAGCCCCAGCATTTT. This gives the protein CASRRQGAFYSNQPQHF.

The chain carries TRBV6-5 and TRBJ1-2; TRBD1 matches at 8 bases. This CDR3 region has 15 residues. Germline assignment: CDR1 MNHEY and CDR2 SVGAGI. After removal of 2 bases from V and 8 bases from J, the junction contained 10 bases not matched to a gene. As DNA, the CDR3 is TGTGCCAGCAGTTACCTTCTGGACAGGGTGAAGGGCTACACCTTC. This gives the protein CASSYLLDRVKGYTF.

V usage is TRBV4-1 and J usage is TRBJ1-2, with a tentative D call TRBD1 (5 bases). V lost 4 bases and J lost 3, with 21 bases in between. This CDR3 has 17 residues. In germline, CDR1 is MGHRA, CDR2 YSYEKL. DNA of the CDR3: TGCGCCAGCAGCCCCCTTGACGGAGGGGAGGATCACTATGGCTACACCTTC. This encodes CASSPLDGGEDHYGYTF.

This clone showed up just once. CDR3 bases: TGTGCCAGTAGTACCCCCACGGGAGGCACAGATACGCAGTATTTT. Translated: CASSTPTGGTDTQYF. The rearrangement links TRBV19 to TRBJ2-3; weak D call: TRBD2 (6 bases). The germline V gene has CDR1 LNHDA and CDR2 SQIVND (reference sequence). There are 15 residues in the CDR3. V was pared by 4 bases and J by 1 base, with 12 bases between.

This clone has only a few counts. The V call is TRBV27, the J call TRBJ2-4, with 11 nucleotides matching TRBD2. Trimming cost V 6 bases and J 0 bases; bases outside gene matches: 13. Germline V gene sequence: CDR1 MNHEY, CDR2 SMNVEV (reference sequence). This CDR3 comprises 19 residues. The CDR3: CASSPFPGLADIAKNIQYF. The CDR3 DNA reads TGTGCCAGCAGCCCCTTCCCGGGACTAGCGGATATAGCCAAAAACATTCAGTACTTC.

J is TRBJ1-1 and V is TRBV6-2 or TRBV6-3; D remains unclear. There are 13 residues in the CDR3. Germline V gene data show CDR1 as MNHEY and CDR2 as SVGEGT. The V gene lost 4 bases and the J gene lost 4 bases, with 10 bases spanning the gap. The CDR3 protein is CASSSPPGTEAFF. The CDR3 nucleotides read TGTGCCAGCAGTTCGCCACCAGGCACTGAAGCTTTCTTT.

CDR3 residues: CASSLASGGVYQETQYF. The CDR3 region has the DNA TGTGCCAGCAGCTTGGCTAGCGGGGGGGTATACCAAGAGACCCAGTACTTC. The chain joins TRBV5-6 to TRBJ2-5; TRBD2 agrees at 12 bases. The CDR3 length is 17 residues. V lost 0 bases and J lost 0; bases outside the gene matches: 3. CDR1 and CDR2 from the germline V gene are SGHDT and YYEEEE. The whole variable domain, filled in from reference TRBV5-6 and TRBJ2-5, reads DAGVTQSPTHLIKTRGQQVTLRCSPKSGHDTVSWYQQALGQGPQFIFQYYEEEERQRGNFPDRFSGHQFPNYSSELNVNALLLGDSALYLCASSLASGGVYQETQYFGPGTRLLVL.